The 5 T cell receptor beta chains presented below share a single source sample, sequenced in a study of beta chain features in type 1 diabetes. Expressed TCRB transcripts were sequenced, since all the RNA that had been isolated was reverse transcribed. The assay was immunoSEQ multiplex PCR, and TCRdb's table has in-frame clones only and misses some. The sample records about 320,000 clones, 11% to 15% being singletons. Sequencing used central memory CD4+ T cells from blood. The origin of the receptors is a man aged 30 to 45 in good health.

This clone was detected many times. The sample carries other DNA sequences with the same CDR3. This chain joins TRBV6-5 and TRBJ1-6; 10 bases line up with TRBD1. V lost 8 bases and J lost 8; bases outside the gene matches: 0. Germline V CDR1 and CDR2: MNHEY, SVGAGI. The CDR3 is 12 amino acids. In DNA, the CDR3 is TGTGCCAGCGGGACAGGGGATTCACCCCTCCACTTT. It is translated as CASGTGDSPLHF.

This clone has more than one count but fewer than ten. The chain joins TRBV29-1 to TRBJ2-1, with 8 bases lining up with TRBD2. This CDR3 is 15 amino acids long. The V gene's germline CDR1 is SQVTM and CDR2 ANQGSEA. Trimming took 3 bases from V and 6 from J; bases not matched to a gene: 10. CDR3 residues: CSVDEPGLVVNEQFF. CDR3 nucleotide sequence: TGCAGCGTTGATGAACCGGGACTAGTAGTCAATGAGCAGTTCTTC.

At least ten counts were recorded for this clone. The sample holds other DNA sequences that translate to the same CDR3. The chain combines TRBV4-3 with TRBJ1-3; D is unclear. The germline V gene has CDR1 LGHNA and CDR2 YSLEER. The ends were cut back, 0 bases at V and 4 bases at J, with 7 bases in the middle. This CDR3 spans 14 amino acids. CDR3 coding DNA: TGCGCCAGCAGCCAAGAAAACAGAGGAAACACCATATATTTT. It specifies CASSQENRGNTIYF.

The genes are TRBV4-3 and TRBJ2-2; D ambiguous. The V gene lost 0 bases and the J gene lost 7 bases, with 12 bases spanning the gap. CDR3 length: 15 residues. Germline V lookup: CDR1 LGHNA, CDR2 YSLEER. The CDR3 region is CASSQEARLSGELFF. CDR3 coding DNA: TGCGCCAGCAGCCAAGAGGCAAGGTTGAGCGGGGAGCTGTTTTTT.

The chain combines TRBV7-6 with TRBJ1-1, with D possibly being TRBD1 (6 bases). Germline values: CDR1 SGHVS, CDR2 FNYEAQ. Trimming stripped 5 bases from V and 0 bases from J, with 16 bases between. The CDR3 covers 16 residues. In DNA, the CDR3 is TGTGCCAGCAGCAAACAGGGTCCCATCTTGAACACTGAAGCTTTCTTT. It is translated as CASSKQGPILNTEAFF.